The sequence of this T cell receptor (beta chain) was determined in a study of blood T cell repertoires in COVID-19. Turning to the study itself: Samples representing acute and convalescent COVID-19 were sourced from the United States, Italy and Spain. From T cells, B-cell-depleted T cells, or PBMCs came the material, which was cDNA or gDNA.

The V gene's germline CDR1 is LNHDA and CDR2 SQIVND (reference sequence). The CDR3 sequence is 15 residues long. The V segment lost 3 bases and the J segment 6 bases; nucleotides outside the gene matches: 5. Original handling: Reference gene primers were amplified, and this amplification served to estimate nucleated cell counts. TCRdb keeps only in-frame clones here, not all; method: immunoSEQ multiplex PCR. V, J and clone size reflect that table, while D and trimming were determined from the DNA. The sample carries just over 650,000 clones, 80% to 90% recorded once. The source material was peripheral blood. The rearrangement joins TRBV19 to TRBJ1-5; 10 bases are shared with TRBD1. The clonotype comes from a woman between 18 and 29 years old with acute or convalescent COVID-19. CDR3 DNA sequence: TGTGCCAGTAGTATCGGCGGACAGGGGGTTCAGCCCCAGCATTTT. It translates to CASSIGGQGVQPQHF.